Sequencing of this T cell receptor (beta chain) was carried out in a study of cytomegalovirus exposure and HLA in healthy donors. General observations from the study: Using the classifier, cytomegalovirus status was reportedly diagnosed with high specificity and sensitivity. A list of 150 to 200 TCR beta chains associated with cytomegalovirus was given. V- and J-gene trimming of TCR beta was linked (in a later analysis) to a missense DCLRE1C variant.

To note about this clone: The target antigen is unknown.

Primers included in the PCR were 60 Vbeta and 13 Jbeta primers. Sequencing used immunoSEQ multiplex PCR; TCRdb keeps in-frame clones, though not all of them. The sample carries around 130,000 clones, 61% recorded once. The receptor's source is a male donor in good health and CMV-seronegative. The sample consisted of PBMCs.

CDR3 residues: CASSLGPGKLFF. The CDR3 DNA follows: TGTGCCAGCAGCTTAGGGCCTGGAAAACTGTTTTTT. This chain uses TRBV11-2 with TRBJ1-4; D call uncertain. This CDR3 contains 12 residues. V was clipped by 1 base and J by 10 bases, with 7 bases between them. Per germline, CDR1 SGHAT and CDR2 FQNNGV.